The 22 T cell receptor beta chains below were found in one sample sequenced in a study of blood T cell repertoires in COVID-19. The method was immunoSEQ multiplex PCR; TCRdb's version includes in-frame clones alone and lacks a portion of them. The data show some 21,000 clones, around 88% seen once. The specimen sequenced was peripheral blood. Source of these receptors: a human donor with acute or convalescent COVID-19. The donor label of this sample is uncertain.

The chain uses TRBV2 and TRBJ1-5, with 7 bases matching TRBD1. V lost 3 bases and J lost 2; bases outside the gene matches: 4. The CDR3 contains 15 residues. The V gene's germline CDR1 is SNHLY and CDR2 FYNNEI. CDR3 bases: TGTGCCAGCAGTGATGACAGGGTAGGCAATCAGCCCCAGCATTTT. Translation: CASSDDRVGNQPQHF.

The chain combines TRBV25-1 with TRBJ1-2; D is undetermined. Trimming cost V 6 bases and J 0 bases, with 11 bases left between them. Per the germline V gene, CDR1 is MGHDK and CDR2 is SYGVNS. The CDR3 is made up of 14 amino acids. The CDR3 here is CASSPAHPNYGYTF. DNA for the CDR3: TGTGCCAGCAGCCCCGCACATCCTAACTATGGCTACACCTTC.

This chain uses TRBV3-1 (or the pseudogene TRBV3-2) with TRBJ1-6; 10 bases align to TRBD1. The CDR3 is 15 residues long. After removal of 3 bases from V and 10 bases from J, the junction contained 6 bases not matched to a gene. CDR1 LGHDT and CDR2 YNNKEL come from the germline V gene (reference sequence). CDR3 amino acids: CASSQTGTGVSPLHF. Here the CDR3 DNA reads TGTGCCAGCAGCCAGACCGGGACAGGGGTGTCACCCCTCCACTTT.

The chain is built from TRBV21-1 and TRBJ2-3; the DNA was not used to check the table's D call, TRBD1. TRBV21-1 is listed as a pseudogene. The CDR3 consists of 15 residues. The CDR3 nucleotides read TGTGCCAGCAGCAAAAAGAGACAAAGCACAGATACGCAGTATTTT. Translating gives CASSKKRQSTDTQYF.

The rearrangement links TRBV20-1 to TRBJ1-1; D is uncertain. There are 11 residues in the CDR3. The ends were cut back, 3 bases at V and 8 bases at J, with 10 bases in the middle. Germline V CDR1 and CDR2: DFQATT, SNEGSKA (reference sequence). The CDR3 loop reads CSARGRREAFF. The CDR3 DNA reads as TGCAGTGCTAGGGGCAGAAGAGAAGCTTTCTTT.

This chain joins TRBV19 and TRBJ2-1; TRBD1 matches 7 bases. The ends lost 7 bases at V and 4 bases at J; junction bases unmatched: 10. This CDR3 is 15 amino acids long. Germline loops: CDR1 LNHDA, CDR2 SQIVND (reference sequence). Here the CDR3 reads CASTPTGKGYNEQFF. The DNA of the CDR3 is TGTGCCAGTACCCCGACAGGGAAGGGATACAATGAGCAGTTCTTC.

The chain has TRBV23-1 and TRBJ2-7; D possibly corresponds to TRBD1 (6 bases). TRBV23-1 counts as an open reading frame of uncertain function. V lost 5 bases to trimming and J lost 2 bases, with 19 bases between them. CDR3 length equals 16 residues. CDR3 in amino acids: CASSFRDKGRPYEQYF. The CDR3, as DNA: TGCGCCAGCAGTTTCCGGGACAAGGGAAGGCCCTACGAGCAGTACTTC.

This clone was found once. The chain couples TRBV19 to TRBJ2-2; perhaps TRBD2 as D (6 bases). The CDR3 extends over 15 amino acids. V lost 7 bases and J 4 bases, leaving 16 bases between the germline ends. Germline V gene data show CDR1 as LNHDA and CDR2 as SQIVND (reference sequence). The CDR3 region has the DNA TGTGCCAGTATCGAGTGGGGGAGGAGCACCGGGGAGCTGTTTTTT. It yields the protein CASIEWGRSTGELFF.

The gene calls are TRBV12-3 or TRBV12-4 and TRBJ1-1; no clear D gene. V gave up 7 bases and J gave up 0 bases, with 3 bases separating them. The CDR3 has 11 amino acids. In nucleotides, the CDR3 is TGTGCCAGCACTGTGAACACTGAAGCTTTCTTT. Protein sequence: CASTVNTEAFF.

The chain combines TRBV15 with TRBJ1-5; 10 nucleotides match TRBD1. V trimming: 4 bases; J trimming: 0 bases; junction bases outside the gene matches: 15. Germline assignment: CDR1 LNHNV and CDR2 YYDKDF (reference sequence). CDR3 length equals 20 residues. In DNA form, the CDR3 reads TGTGCCACCAGCAATCGACCTCCCGGGACAGGGGACATTAGCAATCAGCCCCAGCATTTT. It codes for CATSNRPPGTGDISNQPQHF.

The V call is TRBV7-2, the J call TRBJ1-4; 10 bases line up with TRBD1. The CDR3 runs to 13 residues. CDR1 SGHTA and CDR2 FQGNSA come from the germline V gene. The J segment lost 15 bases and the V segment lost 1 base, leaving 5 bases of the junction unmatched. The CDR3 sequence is CASSLGTGGGMFF. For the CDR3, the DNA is TGTGCCAGCAGCTTAGGGACAGGGGGAGGCATGTTTTTT.

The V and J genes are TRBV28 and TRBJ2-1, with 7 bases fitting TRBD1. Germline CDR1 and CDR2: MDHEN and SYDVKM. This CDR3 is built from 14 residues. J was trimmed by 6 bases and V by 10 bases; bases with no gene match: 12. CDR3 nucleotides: TGTGCCATCAACTCCCGGGACAGTCGCAATGAGCAGTTCTTC. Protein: CAINSRDSRNEQFF.

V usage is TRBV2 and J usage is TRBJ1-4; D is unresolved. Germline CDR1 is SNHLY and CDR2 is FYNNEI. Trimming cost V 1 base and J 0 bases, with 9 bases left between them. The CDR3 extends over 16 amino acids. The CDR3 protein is CASSEDSSPTNEKLFF. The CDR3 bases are TGTGCCAGCAGTGAAGACTCCTCCCCAACTAATGAAAAACTGTTTTTT.

DNA of the CDR3: TGTGCCAGCAGCCTGGGGGGGGGTAGAGCTTTCTTT. Residues: CASSLGGGRAFF. This chain connects TRBV11-2 to TRBJ1-1; tentatively, D is TRBD1 (5 bases). Germline V gene lookup returns CDR1 SGHAT and CDR2 FQNNGV. With 5 bases removed from V and 10 bases from J, the gap between germline ends came to 14 bases. The CDR3 covers 12 residues.

CDR3: CASSLGGRGNTGELFF. Written as DNA, the CDR3 is TGTGCCAGCAGCTTAGGAGGGAGGGGGAACACCGGGGAGCTGTTTTTT. The V and J genes are TRBV7-2 and TRBJ2-2; 7 nucleotides match TRBD2. The V and J ends lost 1 base and 1 base, in that order; junction bases with no gene match: 3. The V gene's germline CDR1 is SGHTA and CDR2 FQGNSA. This CDR3 has 16 amino acids.

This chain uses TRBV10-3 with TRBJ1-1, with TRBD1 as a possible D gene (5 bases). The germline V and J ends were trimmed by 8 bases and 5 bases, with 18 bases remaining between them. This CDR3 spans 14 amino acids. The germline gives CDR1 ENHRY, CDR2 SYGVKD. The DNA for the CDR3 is TGTGCCATCTCCCCCGAGGAGGGGAGGACTGAAGCTTTCTTT. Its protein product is CAISPEEGRTEAFF.

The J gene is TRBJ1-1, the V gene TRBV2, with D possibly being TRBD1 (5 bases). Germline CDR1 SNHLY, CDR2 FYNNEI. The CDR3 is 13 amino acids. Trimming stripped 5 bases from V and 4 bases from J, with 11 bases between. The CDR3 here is CASSRQGGTEAFF. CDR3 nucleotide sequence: TGTGCCAGCAGTCGGCAGGGCGGCACTGAAGCTTTCTTT.

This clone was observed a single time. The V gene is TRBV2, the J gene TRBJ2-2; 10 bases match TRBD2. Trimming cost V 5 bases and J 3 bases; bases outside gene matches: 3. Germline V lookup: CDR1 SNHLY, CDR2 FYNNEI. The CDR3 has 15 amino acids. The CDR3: CASSPLAGDTGELFF. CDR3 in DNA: TGTGCCAGCAGTCCTCTAGCGGGAGACACCGGGGAGCTGTTTTTT.

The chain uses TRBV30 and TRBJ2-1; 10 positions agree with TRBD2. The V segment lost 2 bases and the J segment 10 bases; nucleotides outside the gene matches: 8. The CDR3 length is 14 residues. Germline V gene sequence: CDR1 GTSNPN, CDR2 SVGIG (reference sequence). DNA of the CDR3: TGTGCCTGGAGTCAAAGCGGGAGGGCGGGCGAGCAGTTCTTC. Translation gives CAWSQSGRAGEQFF.

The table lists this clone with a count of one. CDR3 region: CASSRDFPYEQYF. Written as DNA, the CDR3 is TGCGCCAGCAGCCGGGACTTCCCTTACGAGCAGTACTTC. This rearrangement joins TRBV5-1 to TRBJ2-7; weak D call: TRBD2 (6 bases). The CDR3 is 13 amino acids. Germline V gene lookup returns CDR1 SGHRS and CDR2 YFSETQ. V gave up 4 bases and J gave up 4 bases, with 12 bases separating them. The entire variable domain, with the rest obtained from reference TRBV5-1 and TRBJ2-7, is as follows: KAGVTQTPRYLIKTRGQQVTLSCSPISGHRSVSWYQQTPGQGLQFLFEYFSETQRNKGNFPGRFSGRQFSNSRSEMNVSTLELGDSALYLCASSRDFPYEQYFGPGTRLTVT.

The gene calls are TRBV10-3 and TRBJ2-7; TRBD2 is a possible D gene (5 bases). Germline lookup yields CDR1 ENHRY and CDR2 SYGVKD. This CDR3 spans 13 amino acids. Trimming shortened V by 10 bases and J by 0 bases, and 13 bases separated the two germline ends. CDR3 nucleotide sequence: TGTGCCACCCGCGGGCGGCTCTCCTACGAGCAGTACTTC. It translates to CATRGRLSYEQYF.

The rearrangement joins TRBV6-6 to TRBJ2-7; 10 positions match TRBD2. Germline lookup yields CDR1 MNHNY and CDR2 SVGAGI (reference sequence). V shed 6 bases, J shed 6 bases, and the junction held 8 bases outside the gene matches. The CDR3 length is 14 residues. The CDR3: CASSPSGRMVEQYF. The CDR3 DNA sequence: TGTGCCAGCAGCCCTAGCGGGAGAATGGTCGAGCAGTACTTC.